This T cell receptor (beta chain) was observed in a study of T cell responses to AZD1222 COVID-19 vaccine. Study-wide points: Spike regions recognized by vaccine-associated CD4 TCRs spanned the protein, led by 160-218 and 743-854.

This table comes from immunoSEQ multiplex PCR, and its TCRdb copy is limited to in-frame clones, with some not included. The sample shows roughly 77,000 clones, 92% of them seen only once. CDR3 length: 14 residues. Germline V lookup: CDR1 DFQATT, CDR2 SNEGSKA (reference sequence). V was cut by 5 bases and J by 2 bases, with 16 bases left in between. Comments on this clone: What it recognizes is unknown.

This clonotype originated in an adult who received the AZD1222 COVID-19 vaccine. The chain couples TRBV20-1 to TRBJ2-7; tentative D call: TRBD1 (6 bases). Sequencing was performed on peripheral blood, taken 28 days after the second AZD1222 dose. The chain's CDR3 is CSAGGLDSPYEQYF. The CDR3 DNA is TGCAGTGCTGGTGGGTTGGACAGTCCCTACGAGCAGTACTTC.